The 28 T cell receptor beta chains given below trace back to one sample, sequenced in a study of cytomegalovirus exposure and HLA in healthy donors (dated by TCRdb to 2016 to 2017). The library was obtained by the immunoSEQ multiplex PCR assay. The multiplex PCR relied on a mix of 60 forward primers for TCR Vbeta segments and 13 reverse primers for TCR Jbeta segments. TCRdb carries this immuneACCESS record with in-frame sequences only. Its versions omit some clonotypes, under half of them owing to an unresolved V gene in the studies checked, with the rest unexplained. Here the sample has approximately 170,000 clones; approximately 81% occur a single time. The ten largest clonotypes hold approximately 1.5% of the sample. Sequencing used PBMCs. These TCRs come from a male donor in good health and CMV-seronegative.

The CDR3 loop reads CASSLKGQGASEAFF. The CDR3 DNA is TGTGCCAGCAGCTTAAAGGGACAGGGGGCCAGTGAAGCTTTCTTT. The chain uses TRBV7-3 and TRBJ1-1; 12 bases match TRBD1. Germline trimming cut 1 base from V and 7 bases from J; bases unmatched to any gene: 4. The CDR3 length is 15 residues. Per the germline V gene, CDR1 is SGHTA and CDR2 is FQGTGA.

The chain uses TRBV27 and TRBJ2-1, with D unclear. The germline V and J ends were trimmed by 3 bases and 3 bases, with 6 bases remaining between them. CDR1 and CDR2 from the germline V gene are MNHEY and SMNVEV (reference sequence). The length of the CDR3 is 13 residues. The DNA of the CDR3 is TGTGCCAGCAGTTTGTTCAGCTACAATGAGCAGTTCTTC. It translates to CASSLFSYNEQFF.

The chain is built from TRBV11-2 and TRBJ1-1; TRBD1 is a possible D gene (6 bases). With 2 bases removed from V and 4 bases from J, the gap between germline ends came to 11 bases. This CDR3 is 14 amino acids long. In germline, CDR1 is SGHAT, CDR2 FQNNGV. The CDR3 coding sequence is TGTGCCAGCAGCTTAAACAGGGTCGGCACTGAAGCTTTCTTT. It is translated as CASSLNRVGTEAFF.

This clone was seen a single time. The chain has TRBV28 and TRBJ1-2; a possible D gene is TRBD1 (5 bases). The V and J ends lost 5 bases and 7 bases respectively, with 11 bases between them. The CDR3 loop spans 12 amino acids. Germline lookup yields CDR1 MDHEN and CDR2 SYDVKM. Written as DNA, the CDR3 is TGTGCCAGCAGTGCAGGGATTCGTGGCTACACCTTC. Its protein product is CASSAGIRGYTF.

This sequence joins TRBV6-1 and TRBJ2-3, with TRBD1 identical over 8 bases. The ends lost 5 bases at V and 3 bases at J; junction bases unmatched: 4. Germline V gene lookup returns CDR1 MNHNS and CDR2 SASEGT. The CDR3 length is 14 residues. CDR3 coding DNA: TGTGCCAGCAGTCCAGGGGGCTTGACAGATACGCAGTATTTT. As protein: CASSPGGLTDTQYF.

V is TRBV30 and J is TRBJ1-1, with TRBD1 as a possible D gene (5 bases). Trimming removed 4 bases at V and 1 base at J, with 19 bases between. The CDR3 consists of 16 residues. CDR1 and CDR2 (germline): GTSNPN, SVGIG (reference sequence). The CDR3 spells CAWTPGFGGRNTEAFF. Here the CDR3 DNA reads TGTGCCTGGACCCCAGGATTTGGGGGGAGGAACACTGAAGCTTTCTTT.

This clone showed up just a few times. The chain joins TRBV5-6 to TRBJ2-7; maybe TRBD1 (5 bases). V lost 1 base to trimming and J lost 5 bases, with 7 bases between them. The CDR3 length is 12 residues. Germline lookup yields CDR1 SGHDT and CDR2 YYEEEE. CDR3 DNA sequence: TGTGCCAGCAGCTTGCCAGGGAACGAGCAGTACTTC. Translating it yields CASSLPGNEQYF.

The rearrangement links TRBV21-1 to TRBJ1-2; the table assigns TRBD1, which was not confirmed against the DNA. TRBV21-1 is classified as a pseudogene. The CDR3 sequence is 16 residues long. CDR3 amino acids: CASSKDRPGGNYGYTF. DNA of the CDR3: TGTGCCAGCAGCAAAGATAGGCCAGGGGGTAACTATGGCTACACCTTC.

The rearrangement links TRBV11-2 to TRBJ2-7; D gene unclear. Germline V gene sequence: CDR1 SGHAT, CDR2 FQNNGV. The CDR3 extends over 15 amino acids. V was cut by 5 bases and J by 2 bases, with 16 bases left in between. CDR3: CASSPRIRRTYEQYF. CDR3 coding DNA: TGTGCCAGCAGCCCTAGGATCAGACGGACCTACGAGCAGTACTTC.

The chain couples TRBV4-3 to TRBJ1-2; 9 nucleotides line up with TRBD1. The CDR3 is 15 residues long. CDR1 and CDR2 (germline): LGHNA, YSLEER. The V segment lost 3 bases and the J segment 8 bases; nucleotides outside the gene matches: 10. Written as DNA, the CDR3 is TGCGCCAGCAGCCAGTACGGGACAGGGCCCTTGGGCTACACCTTC. This gives the protein CASSQYGTGPLGYTF.

V is TRBV27 and J is TRBJ1-2; weak D call: TRBD1 (5 bases). The CDR3 sequence is 13 residues long. Germline V gene data show CDR1 as MNHEY and CDR2 as SMNVEV (reference sequence). Trimming took off 2 bases at V and 5 bases at J, with 9 bases between the two ends. The CDR3 DNA is TGTGCCAGCAGTTTACGGGACTCTTATGGCTACACCTTC. This gives the protein CASSLRDSYGYTF.

V is TRBV7-7 and J is TRBJ2-7; 7 bases line up with TRBD1. Germline V gene sequence: CDR1 SSHAT, CDR2 FNYEAQ (reference sequence). The CDR3 is 16 residues long. V lost 3 bases and J lost 0; bases outside the gene matches: 8. The CDR3 DNA reads TGTGCCAGCAGCTTGATTCCCCGGGACAGCTCCTACGAGCAGTACTTC. Encoded protein: CASSLIPRDSSYEQYF.

V and J are TRBV5-6 and TRBJ2-2; D not resolved. The V gene lost 0 bases and the J gene lost 1 base, with 10 bases spanning the gap. The CDR3 covers 16 residues. CDR1 is SGHDT and CDR2 is YYEEEE in the germline V gene. As DNA, the CDR3 is TGTGCCAGCAGCTTGGTTTGGCGGCAGAACACCGGGGAGCTGTTTTTT. Protein: CASSLVWRQNTGELFF.

In this sample, this clone turned up a few times. This chain joins TRBV6-5 and TRBJ2-7; 9 nucleotides match TRBD2. The V gene's germline CDR1 is MNHEY and CDR2 SVGAGI. Trimming cost V 6 bases and J 6 bases; bases outside gene matches: 3. The CDR3 totals 12 residues. The CDR3 bases are TGTGCCAGCAGCGGGACTAGCCCCGAGCAGTACTTC. Protein: CASSGTSPEQYF.

This clone occurred once. This chain's CDR3 is CSTRVGEKLFF. The CDR3, as DNA: TGCAGCACTCGTGTCGGTGAAAAACTGTTTTTT. This sequence joins TRBV29-1 and TRBJ1-4; D gene unclear. From germline, CDR1 is SQVTM and CDR2 ANQGSEA. Trimming took 8 bases from V and 7 from J, leaving 11 bases between them. This CDR3 region has 11 residues.

The V and J genes are TRBV28 and TRBJ2-7; 10 bases line up with TRBD1. Germline CDR1 reads MDHEN; CDR2 reads SYDVKM. The CDR3 is 15 residues long. Germline trimming cut 5 bases from V and 7 bases from J; bases unmatched to any gene: 11. CDR3 residues: CASSGRDRGRWEQYF. The CDR3 bases are TGTGCCAGCAGTGGGAGGGACAGGGGTCGGTGGGAGCAGTACTTC.

The gene calls are TRBV7-9 and TRBJ1-3; D remains unclear. Trimming stripped 1 base from V and 0 bases from J, with 10 bases between. The CDR3 has 16 amino acids. Germline V gene data show CDR1 as SEHNR and CDR2 as FQNEAQ (reference sequence). DNA of the CDR3: TGTGCCAGCAGCTTAGGAGGACTGGACTCTGGAAACACCATATATTTT. This sequence encodes CASSLGGLDSGNTIYF.

As for this clone: One end of the junction fails to match germline, which may point to a read error. The sample carries other DNA sequences with the same CDR3. The chain links TRBV9 to TRBJ2-2, with D possibly being TRBD2 (6 bases). The CDR3 has 16 residues. Germline CDR1 reads SGDLS; CDR2 reads YYNGEE. In DNA, the CDR3 is TGCGCCAGCAGCGTAGGGGCGGGAACGAACACCGGGGAGCTGTTTTTT. It encodes CASSVGAGTNTGELFF. Supplemented by reference TRBV9 and TRBJ2-2, the full variable domain reads DSGVTQTPKHLITATGQRVTLRCSPRSGDLSVYWYQQSLDQGLQFLIQYYNGEERAKGNILERFSAQQFPDLHSELNLSSLELGDSALYFCASSVGAGTNTGELFFGEGSRLTVL.

The chain uses TRBV13 and TRBJ2-7; 9 bases agree with TRBD2. Germline loops: CDR1 PRHDT, CDR2 FYEKMQ (reference sequence). Trimming cost V 2 bases and J 3 bases; bases outside gene matches: 5. CDR3 size: 15 residues. The CDR3 DNA reads TGTGCCAGCAGCTTATTCCAGCGGGGGGACTACGAGCAGTACTTC. This encodes CASSLFQRGDYEQYF.

The chain uses TRBV5-4 and TRBJ2-3, with 10 bases lining up with TRBD2. CDR1 is SGHNT and CDR2 is YYREEE in the germline V gene (reference sequence). Trimming took 0 bases from V and 0 from J; bases not matched to a gene: 10. This CDR3 has 19 amino acids. The CDR3 spells CASSLGRLAGVGSTDTQYF. The CDR3 nucleotides read TGTGCCAGCAGCTTGGGTAGGCTAGCGGGAGTTGGTAGCACAGATACGCAGTATTTT.

The gene calls are TRBV5-6 and TRBJ2-5; 10 bases are shared with TRBD2. The J call is uncertain, as TRBJ2-7 better fits the DNA end. Germline CDR1 is SGHDT and CDR2 is YYEEEE. The CDR3 totals 15 residues. CDR3: CASSLVPSGSYEQYF. In DNA form, the CDR3 reads TGTGCCAGCAGCTTGGTTCCTAGCGGGAGTTACGAGCAGTACTTC.

The chain has TRBV4-1 and TRBJ2-7; maybe TRBD2 (6 bases). CDR1 and CDR2 (germline): MGHRA, YSYEKL. Trimming took 1 base from V and 3 from J, leaving 13 bases between them. CDR3 length: 15 residues. CDR3 bases: TGCGCCAGCAGCCAAGGGTCAAGCGGGTACTACGAGCAGTACTTC. Its translation is CASSQGSSGYYEQYF.

Only one count was recorded for this clone. The J gene is TRBJ2-1, the V gene TRBV6-5, with TRBD1 as a possible D gene (6 bases). V was pared by 10 bases and J by 7 bases, with 11 bases between. There are 11 residues in the CDR3. Looked up from germline, CDR1 is MNHEY and CDR2 is SVGAGI. CDR3 DNA: TGTGCCACCCGGACAGTGAATGAGCAGTTCTTC. Its translation: CATRTVNEQFF.

This chain joins TRBV6-1 and TRBJ1-4; unclear D gene. The CDR3 covers 15 residues. CDR1 is MNHNS and CDR2 is SASEGT in the germline V gene. Between the trimmed V and J ends, which lost 0 bases and 8 bases, there was a span of 13 bases. CDR3 DNA: TGTGCCAGCAGTGAAGCGGGTACGACGGGAGAAAAACTGTTTTTT. Amino acids: CASSEAGTTGEKLFF.

This clone was detected a few times. The chain recombines TRBV6-6 with TRBJ2-2; TRBD2 is a possible D gene (5 bases). Trimming took 7 bases from V and 8 from J, leaving 14 bases between them. The germline CDR1 and CDR2 sequences are MNHNY and SVGAGI (reference sequence). CDR3 length: 13 residues. The CDR3 here is CASTERAVGELFF. Written as DNA, the CDR3 is TGTGCCAGCACTGAACGAGCGGTAGGGGAGCTGTTTTTT.

This chain connects TRBV5-1 to TRBJ2-7; D is ambiguous. Deletions cut 0 bases from V and 3 bases from J, with 10 bases between. Germline V gene lookup returns CDR1 SGHRS and CDR2 YFSETQ. CDR3 size: 14 residues. This CDR3 reads CASSLAPRGYEQYF. CDR3 DNA sequence: TGCGCCAGCAGCTTGGCCCCGCGCGGCTACGAGCAGTACTTC. The complete variable domain, with remaining parts taken from reference TRBV5-1 and TRBJ2-7, reads KAGVTQTPRYLIKTRGQQVTLSCSPISGHRSVSWYQQTPGQGLQFLFEYFSETQRNKGNFPGRFSGRQFSNSRSEMNVSTLELGDSALYLCASSLAPRGYEQYFGPGTRLTVT.

This rearrangement joins TRBV14 to TRBJ2-5; 11 nucleotides match TRBD2. Germline CDR1 is SGHDN and CDR2 is FVKESK. This CDR3 comprises 15 residues. V lost 4 bases to trimming and J lost 4 bases; unmatched junction nucleotides: 5. The CDR3 DNA follows: TGTGCCAGCAGCCCCCTAGCGGGAGGAGGAGAGACCCAGTACTTC. Protein sequence: CASSPLAGGGETQYF.

This sequence joins TRBV11-3 and TRBJ2-1, with D possibly TRBD2 on 5 matching bases. CDR3 size: 16 residues. With 3 bases removed from V and 1 base from J, the gap between germline ends came to 13 bases. Germline CDR1 and CDR2: SGHNT and YENEEA. The CDR3, as DNA: TGTGCCAGCAGCTTGACGCGGGTGCGGTCCTACAATGAGCAGTTCTTC. Translated: CASSLTRVRSYNEQFF.